These 14 T cell receptor beta chains came from one sample sequenced in a study of blood T cell repertoires in COVID-19 (dated by TCRdb to about 2020). The method was the immunoSEQ multiplex PCR assay. The source is immuneACCESS, and TCRdb retained only in-frame sequences with V and J called. Part of the clones is not carried over; for the studies checked, unresolved V genes explain less than half of this, and the remainder is unexplained. Across this sample there are roughly 130,000 clones, with around 84% seen only once. The ten largest clones represent around 9.5% of the sample. Sequencing was performed on peripheral blood. Every receptor here comes from a man aged 25 to 40 with COVID-19, enrolled during active disease.

This chain joins TRBV18 and TRBJ2-5; possible D gene TRBD1, 6 bases. V was clipped by 3 bases and J by 5 bases, with 22 bases between them. Looked up from germline, CDR1 is KGHSH and CDR2 is LQKENI. The CDR3 extends over 17 amino acids. CDR3 coding DNA: TGTGCCAGCTCACCGGCCAGGGGCGCCCCATTGTTGGAGACCCAGTACTTC. This codes for CASSPARGAPLLETQYF.

This clone has only one observation. V gene TRBV28 combines with J gene TRBJ2-7; perhaps TRBD2 as D (5 bases). Germline CDR1 MDHEN, CDR2 SYDVKM. V lost 1 base, J lost 7 bases, and 14 bases lay in between. CDR3 length: 14 amino acids. The CDR3 DNA sequence: TGTGCCAGCAGTTTATCGTCGAGTTCGGGGGAGCAGTACTTC. Translation: CASSLSSSSGEQYF. Filled out from reference TRBV28 and TRBJ2-7, the complete variable domain reads DVKVTQSSRYLVKRTGEKVFLECVQDMDHENMFWYRQDPGLGLRLIYFSYDVKMKEKGDIPEGYSVSREKKERFSLILESASTNQTSMYLCASSLSSSSGEQYFGPGTRLTVT.

V and J are TRBV11-3 and TRBJ2-5, with D possibly being TRBD1 (6 bases). The V gene lost 5 bases and the J gene lost 4 bases, with 11 bases spanning the gap. The CDR3 is made up of 13 amino acids. The germline CDR1 and CDR2 sequences are SGHNT and YENEEA. For the CDR3, the DNA is TGTGCCAGCAGCCCACAACAGGGAGAGACCCAGTACTTC. It encodes CASSPQQGETQYF.

The J gene is TRBJ1-4, the V gene TRBV5-6, with D possibly being TRBD1 (6 bases). Trimming left V 0 bases short and J 7 bases short, with 7 bases between. The CDR3 has 13 residues. The germline V gene has CDR1 SGHDT and CDR2 YYEEEE. CDR3 DNA sequence: TGTGCCAGCAGCTTGGCAGGGGCTGAAAAACTGTTTTTT. This translates into CASSLAGAEKLFF.

This rearrangement joins TRBV15 to TRBJ2-7; 10 bases fit TRBD1. The germline V gene encodes CDR1 LNHNV and CDR2 YYDKDF (reference sequence). J lost 5 bases, V lost 0 bases, and 1 base had no gene match. The length of the CDR3 is 14 residues. The CDR3 region is CATSREGTGDEQYF. The CDR3 nucleotides are TGTGCCACCAGCAGAGAAGGGACAGGGGACGAGCAGTACTTC. The full variable domain, its missing parts supplied by reference TRBV15 and TRBJ2-7, is DAMVIQNPRYQVTQFGKPVTLSCSQTLNHNVMYWYQQKSSQAPKLLFHYYDKDFNNEADTPDNFQSRRPNTSFCFLDIRSPGLGDTAMYLCATSREGTGDEQYFGPGTRLTVT.

This clone was counted a single time. The CDR3 is CASSIVAREQYF. The DNA of the CDR3 is TGCGCCAGCAGCATCGTAGCGCGGGAGCAGTACTTC. This chain links TRBV5-1 with TRBJ2-7, with D possibly TRBD2 on 5 matching bases. The CDR3 totals 12 residues. Germline CDR1 SGHRS, CDR2 YFSETQ. V lost 4 bases and J 7 bases, leaving 12 bases between the germline ends.

V and J are TRBV6-1 and TRBJ1-4; D is uncertain. The CDR3 extends over 16 amino acids. CDR1 is MNHNS, CDR2 SASEGT, per germline. Between the trimmed V and J ends, which lost 2 bases and 7 bases, there was a span of 17 bases. CDR3 protein: CASSEIAPGVGEKLFF. In DNA form, the CDR3 reads TGTGCCAGCAGTGAAATCGCACCGGGTGTCGGTGAAAAACTGTTTTTT.

The rearrangement links TRBV5-6 to TRBJ2-7, with 7 positions matching TRBD2. Germline loops: CDR1 SGHDT, CDR2 YYEEEE. The V and J ends lost 0 bases and 3 bases, in that order; junction bases with no gene match: 6. The CDR3 loop spans 15 amino acids. CDR3 in DNA: TGTGCCAGCAGCTTGGATGGCGGGAGTGTCTACGAGCAGTACTTC. This gives the protein CASSLDGGSVYEQYF.

The V and J genes are TRBV11-2 and TRBJ2-7; D gene ambiguous. This CDR3 has 13 amino acids. V was trimmed by 5 bases and J by 6 bases, leaving 14 bases between them. Germline V gene data show CDR1 as SGHAT and CDR2 as FQNNGV. The CDR3 protein is CASSPRWPGEQYF. The CDR3, as DNA: TGTGCCAGCAGCCCTAGGTGGCCCGGCGAGCAGTACTTC.

The chain carries TRBV28 and TRBJ2-1; the match to TRBD2 covers 8 bases. V lost 4 bases to trimming and J lost 7 bases; unmatched junction nucleotides: 6. The CDR3 spans 14 residues. Looked up from germline, CDR1 is MDHEN and CDR2 is SYDVKM. This CDR3 is CASSSNREGNEQFF. DNA for the CDR3: TGTGCCAGCAGTTCCAATCGGGAGGGAAATGAGCAGTTCTTC.

The chain is built from TRBV6-5 and TRBJ1-5; 7 positions match TRBD1. The CDR3 runs 15 residues. Trimming cost V 6 bases and J 2 bases; bases outside gene matches: 7. Germline V gives CDR1 MNHEY, CDR2 SVGAGI. In DNA form, the CDR3 reads TGTGCCAGCAGGAGAGGGGGCTTCGGCAATCAGCCCCAGCATTTT. Its protein is CASRRGGFGNQPQHF.

The chain employs TRBV14 and TRBJ2-7; D call uncertain. The germline V and J ends were trimmed by 4 bases and 0 bases, with 10 bases remaining between them. The CDR3 length is 14 residues. Per the germline V gene, CDR1 is SGHDN and CDR2 is FVKESK. The CDR3 loop is CASSLHLSSYEQYF. The DNA for the CDR3 is TGTGCCAGCAGCCTTCACCTGAGCTCCTACGAGCAGTACTTC. Complete variable domain (other parts from reference TRBV14 and TRBJ2-7): EAGVTQFPSHSVIEKGQTVTLRCDPISGHDNLYWYRRVMGKEIKFLLHFVKESKQDESGMPNNRFLAERTGGTYSTLKVQPAELEDSGVYFCASSLHLSSYEQYFGPGTRLTVT.

This sequence joins TRBV28 and TRBJ1-1; 7 bases match TRBD1. Per germline, CDR1 MDHEN and CDR2 SYDVKM. The CDR3 runs to 13 residues. V was clipped by 7 bases and J by 5 bases; unmatched bases: 7. The CDR3 nucleotides are TGTGCCAGCATAAGACAGGGACGGACTGAAGCTTTCTTT. Protein: CASIRQGRTEAFF.

The rearrangement uses TRBV5-1 and TRBJ2-7, with D possibly being TRBD2 (6 bases). This CDR3 has 13 residues. Per germline, CDR1 SGHRS and CDR2 YFSETQ. Trimming took 3 bases from V and 1 from J, leaving 8 bases between them. The DNA for the CDR3 is TGCGCCAGCAGCTCGGGACTTTCCTACGAGCAGTACTTC. As protein: CASSSGLSYEQYF.